This entry features one T cell receptor beta chain sequence. The sample originates from a study of blood T cell repertoires in COVID-19. V was pared by 0 bases and J by 4 bases, with 13 bases between. Per the germline V gene, CDR1 is SGHRS and CDR2 is YFSETQ. The CDR3 is 15 residues long. Profiled with immunoSEQ multiplex PCR; TCRdb holds only in-frame clones, not every one. The data contain a few hundred thousand clones, about 80% of them singletons. This clonotype originated in a man aged 40-49 years who had recovered from COVID-19. What was sequenced was PBMCs or T cells enriched from blood (not recorded which). V gene TRBV5-1 combines with J gene TRBJ2-5; possibly TRBD2 for D (6 bases). The CDR3 reads CASSLAGSMGETQYF. CDR3 DNA: TGCGCCAGCAGCTTGGCCGGGAGCATGGGAGAGACCCAGTACTTC.